Listed below are T cell receptor beta chains from one sample, sequenced in a study of OX40 agonist ivuxolimab in advanced cancers. Data came from immunoSEQ multiplex PCR; TCRdb stores just in-frame clones and leaves some out. The sample has about 90,000 clones, more than 75% seen once. This specimen consisted of CD4+ or CD8+ T cells sorted from blood, obtained in a trial of the OX40 agonist ivuxolimab. The receptors stem from an adult with an advanced solid tumor such as melanoma, head and neck, liver or kidney cancer. Each CDR3 is given with its conserved first and last residue. D genes are given only for firm matches. Size is omitted from some rows. Given values are once, few, many or a class for expanded clones.

clone_size,j_call,v_call,d_call,cdr3_aa,cdr3_nt
-,TRBJ2-7,TRBV12-1,-,CASSSTPQGPYEQYF,TGTGCCAGCAGCTCTACCCCACAGGGGCCCTACGAGCAGTACTTC
-,TRBJ2-5,TRBV5-6,TRBD2,CASSPKPGLAEETQYF,TGTGCCAGCAGCCCAAAACCGGGACTAGCGGAAGAGACCCAGTACTTC
-,TRBJ1-2,TRBV28,TRBD1,CASRSTDRVDYGYTF,TGTGCCAGCAGGTCCACGGACAGGGTCGACTATGGCTACACCTTC
once,TRBJ2-1,TRBV6-6,TRBD2,CASSSRLAGFNEQFF,TGTGCCAGCAGTTCCCGACTAGCGGGGTTCAATGAGCAGTTCTTC
-,TRBJ2-5,TRBV2,TRBD1,CASSVGQGGGLETQYF,TGTGCCAGCAGTGTTGGACAGGGAGGTGGTTTGGAGACCCAGTACTTC
-,TRBJ2-1,TRBV20-1,-,CSAKINEQFF,TGCAGTGCTAAAATCAATGAGCAGTTCTTC
-,TRBJ2-5,TRBV7-8,-,CASSFQETQYF,TGTGCCAGCAGCTTTCAAGAGACCCAGTACTTC
once,TRBJ2-7,TRBV18,TRBD1,CASSRQGGNGEQYF,TGTGCCAGCTCACGACAGGGGGGAAATGGCGAGCAGTACTTC
-,TRBJ2-5,TRBV7-8,TRBD1,CASSPRTGHQETQYF,TGTGCCAGCAGCCCGCGGACAGGGCACCAAGAGACCCAGTACTTC
-,TRBJ2-2,TRBV10-3,-,CAISGLPQTFSSGELFF,TGTGCCATCAGTGGCTTGCCCCAGACATTCTCCTCCGGGGAGCTGTTTTTT
-,TRBJ2-7,TRBV9,-,CASSPVLERGEQYF,TGTGCCAGCAGCCCAGTACTAGAACGTGGCGAGCAGTACTTC
-,TRBJ2-7,TRBV4-2,-,CASSQDRDYEQYF,TGTGCCAGCAGCCAAGATCGGGACTACGAGCAGTACTTC
-,TRBJ2-7,TRBV7-2,-,CASSLEVGRWYF,TGTGCCAGCAGCTTAGAGGTGGGTCGTTGGTACTTC
-,TRBJ1-5,TRBV28,-,CASRPSNQPQHF,TGTGCCAGCAGACCTAGCAATCAGCCCCAGCATTTT
-,TRBJ2-7,TRBV7-9,TRBD1,CASSPQTGATSREQYF,TGTGCCAGCAGCCCTCAGACAGGGGCGACATCTCGGGAGCAGTACTTC
once,TRBJ2-5,TRBV15,-,CATSSLGVRETQYF,TGTGCCACCAGCTCACTGGGAGTACGAGAGACCCAGTACTTC
-,TRBJ2-1,TRBV7-3,-,CASSLSQDYNEQFF,TGTGCCAGCAGCTTAAGTCAGGATTACAATGAGCAGTTCTTC
-,TRBJ2-7,TRBV28,-,CASSPGRSSYEQYF,TGTGCCAGCAGTCCGGGGCGGAGCTCCTACGAGCAGTACTTC
-,TRBJ2-7,TRBV5-1,-,CASSLDREDSYEQYF,TGCGCCAGCAGCTTGGACAGGGAAGACTCCTACGAGCAGTACTTC
-,TRBJ2-5,TRBV7-3,-,CASSLNRAPQETQYF,TGTGCCAGCAGCTTAAATAGGGCCCCCCAAGAGACCCAGTACTTC
-,TRBJ2-1,TRBV28,TRBD2,CASSLIAGLPHEQFF,TGTGCCAGCAGTTTAATAGCGGGGCTCCCACATGAGCAGTTCTTC
-,TRBJ2-5,TRBV7-3,-,CASSHGGQGTQYF,TGTGCCAGCAGCCATGGGGGCCAAGGGACCCAGTACTTC
-,TRBJ2-7,TRBV28,TRBD1,CASVNRGTGLYEQYF,TGTGCCAGCGTAAACAGAGGGACAGGGCTCTACGAGCAGTACTTC
-,TRBJ1-5,TRBV28,-,CASSNTWRSNQPQHF,TGTGCCAGCAGTAACACATGGCGGAGCAATCAGCCCCAGCATTTT
-,TRBJ2-7,TRBV6-5,TRBD2,CASSRASGVYEQYF,TGTGCCAGCAGTCGGGCTAGCGGGGTCTACGAGCAGTACTTC
-,TRBJ2-5,TRBV5-1,-,CASSLGGGHRGETQYF,TGCGCCAGCAGCTTGGGAGGGGGACACCGGGGTGAGACCCAGTACTTC
-,TRBJ2-1,TRBV29-1,-,CSVAGVYNEQFF,TGCAGCGTTGCGGGGGTCTACAATGAGCAGTTCTTC
-,TRBJ2-7,TRBV28,TRBD2,CASSLIRLAGGAQYF,TGTGCCAGCAGTTTAATCCGACTAGCGGGAGGCGCGCAGTACTTC
-,TRBJ2-7,TRBV7-2,TRBD2,CASSLTSGNYEQYF,TGTGCCAGCAGCTTAACTAGCGGGAACTACGAGCAGTACTTC
-,TRBJ2-7,TRBV25-1,-,CASLGTEPYEQYF,TGTGCCAGCTTAGGGACGGAACCCTACGAGCAGTACTTC
-,TRBJ2-1,TRBV2,-,CASSVSNLDRDEQFF,TGTGCCAGCAGTGTGTCGAATTTGGATCGCGATGAGCAGTTCTTC
-,TRBJ1-2,TRBV6-6,-,CASKKQGSNYGYTF,TGTGCCAGTAAGAAACAGGGATCGAACTATGGCTACACCTTC
-,TRBJ2-3,TRBV14,TRBD2,CASSQYSGRRKDTQYF,TGTGCCAGCAGCCAATATAGCGGGAGAAGGAAAGATACGCAGTATTTT
-,TRBJ2-5,TRBV19,TRBD2,CASSTRGGRAAETQYF,TGTGCCAGTAGTACCCGGGGCGGGAGGGCCGCAGAGACCCAGTACTTC
-,TRBJ2-6,TRBV19,TRBD1,CASSQTGGGANVLTF,TGTGCCAGTAGTCAGACAGGGGGTGGGGCCAACGTCCTGACTTTC
-,TRBJ2-7,TRBV10-2,TRBD1,CASSGSSTGGFYEQYF,TGCGCCAGCAGTGGTTCGTCGACAGGGGGTTTCTACGAGCAGTACTTC
-,TRBJ2-3,TRBV2,-,CASTGLQRTDTQYF,TGTGCCAGCACCGGGCTCCAACGCACAGATACGCAGTATTTT
few,TRBJ2-2,TRBV5-1,-,CASSLVPASNTGELFF,TGCGCCAGCAGCTTGGTCCCGGCCTCGAACACCGGGGAGCTGTTTTTT
-,TRBJ2-3,TRBV5-4,-,CASSFPSSADTQYF,TGTGCCAGCAGCTTCCCCTCTAGCGCAGATACGCAGTATTTT
-,TRBJ2-3,TRBV5-5,-,CASSSRWDTQYF,TGTGCCAGCAGCTCCCGTTGGGATACGCAGTATTTT
-,TRBJ1-1,TRBV18,TRBD1,CASSPTGATEAFF,TGTGCCAGCTCACCGACAGGGGCCACTGAAGCTTTCTTT
-,TRBJ2-1,TRBV28,-,CASSSGTSNYNEQFF,TGTGCCAGCAGCTCCGGGACTTCCAATTACAATGAGCAGTTCTTC